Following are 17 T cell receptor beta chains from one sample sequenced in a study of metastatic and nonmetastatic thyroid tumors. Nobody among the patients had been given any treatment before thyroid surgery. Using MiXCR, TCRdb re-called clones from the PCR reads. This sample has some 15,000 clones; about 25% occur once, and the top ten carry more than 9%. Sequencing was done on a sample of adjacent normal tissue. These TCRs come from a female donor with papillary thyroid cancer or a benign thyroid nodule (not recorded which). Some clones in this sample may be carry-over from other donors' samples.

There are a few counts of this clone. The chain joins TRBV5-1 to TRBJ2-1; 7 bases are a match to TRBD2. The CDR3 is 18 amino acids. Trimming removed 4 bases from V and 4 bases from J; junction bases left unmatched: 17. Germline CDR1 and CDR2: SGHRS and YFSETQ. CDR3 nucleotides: TGCGCCAGCAGCCCATCGACAGATTCTAGCGGTCATTACAATGAGCAGTTCTTC. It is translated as CASSPSTDSSGHYNEQFF.

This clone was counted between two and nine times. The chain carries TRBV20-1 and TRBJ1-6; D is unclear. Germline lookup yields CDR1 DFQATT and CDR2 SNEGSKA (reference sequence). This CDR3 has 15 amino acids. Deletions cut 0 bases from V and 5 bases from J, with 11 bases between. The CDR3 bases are TGCAGTGCTAGAGATCCGAGACCCAATAATTCACCCCTCCACTTT. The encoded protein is CSARDPRPNNSPLHF.

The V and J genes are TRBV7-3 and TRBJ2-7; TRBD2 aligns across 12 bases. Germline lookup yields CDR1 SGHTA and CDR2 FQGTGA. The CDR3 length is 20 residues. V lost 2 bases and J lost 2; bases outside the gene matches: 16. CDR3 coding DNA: TGTGCCAGCAGCTTACTTAACGGACTAGCGGGAAGGCCCTTAACCTACGAGCAGTACGTC. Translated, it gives CASSLLNGLAGRPLTYEQYV.

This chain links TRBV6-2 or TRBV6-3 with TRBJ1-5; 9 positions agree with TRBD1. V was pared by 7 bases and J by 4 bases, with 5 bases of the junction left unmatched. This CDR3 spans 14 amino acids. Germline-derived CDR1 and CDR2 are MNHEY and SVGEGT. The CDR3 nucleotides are TGTGCCAGCATGTTACAGGGGGCGAATCAGCCCCAGCATTTT. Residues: CASMLQGANQPQHF.

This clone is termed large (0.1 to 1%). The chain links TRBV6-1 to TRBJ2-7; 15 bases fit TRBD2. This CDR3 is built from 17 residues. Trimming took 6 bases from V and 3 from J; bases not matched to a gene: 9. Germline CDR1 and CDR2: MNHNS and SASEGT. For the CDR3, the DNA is TGTGCCAGCAGCGCCTCCGGGACTAGCGGGAGGAACTACGAGCAGTACTTC. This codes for CASSASGTSGRNYEQYF.

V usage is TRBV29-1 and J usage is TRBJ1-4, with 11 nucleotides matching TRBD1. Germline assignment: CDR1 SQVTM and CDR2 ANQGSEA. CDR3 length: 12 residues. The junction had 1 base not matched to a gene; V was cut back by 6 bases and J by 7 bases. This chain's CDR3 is CSVGTGGEKLFF. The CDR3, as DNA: TGCAGCGTCGGGACAGGGGGTGAAAAACTGTTTTTT.

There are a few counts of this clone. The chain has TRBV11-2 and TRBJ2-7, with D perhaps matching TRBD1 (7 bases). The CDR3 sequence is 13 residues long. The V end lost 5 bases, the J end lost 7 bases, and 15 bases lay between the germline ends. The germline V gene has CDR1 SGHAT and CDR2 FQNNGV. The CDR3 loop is CASSRDRAGEQYF. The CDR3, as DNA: TGTGCCAGCAGCCGAGACAGGGCGGGGGAGCAGTACTTC. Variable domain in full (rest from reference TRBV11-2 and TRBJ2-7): EAGVAQSPRYKIIEKRQSVAFWCNPISGHATLYWYQQILGQGPKLLIQFQNNGVVDDSQLPKDRFSAERLKGVDSTLKIQPAKLEDSAVYLCASSRDRAGEQYFGPGTRLTVT.

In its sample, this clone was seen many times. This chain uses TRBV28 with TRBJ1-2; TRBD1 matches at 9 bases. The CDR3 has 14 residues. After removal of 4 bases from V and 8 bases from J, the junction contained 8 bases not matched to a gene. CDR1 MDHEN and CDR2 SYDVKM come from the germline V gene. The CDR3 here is CASSYRGRFWGYTF. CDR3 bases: TGTGCCAGCAGTTACAGGGGGCGATTTTGGGGCTACACCTTC.

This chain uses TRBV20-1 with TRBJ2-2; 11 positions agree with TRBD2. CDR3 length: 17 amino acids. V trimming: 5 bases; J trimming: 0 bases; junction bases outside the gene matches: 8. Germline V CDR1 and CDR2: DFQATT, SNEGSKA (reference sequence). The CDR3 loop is CSALGLAGGPNTGELFF. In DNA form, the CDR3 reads TGCAGTGCTTTGGGGCTAGCGGGAGGTCCGAACACCGGGGAGCTGTTTTTT.

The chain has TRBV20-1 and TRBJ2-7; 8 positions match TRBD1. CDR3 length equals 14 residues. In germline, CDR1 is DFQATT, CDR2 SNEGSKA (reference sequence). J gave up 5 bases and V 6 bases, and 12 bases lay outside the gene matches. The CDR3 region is CSATGGLVFNEQYF. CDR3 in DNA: TGCAGTGCCACAGGGGGTCTGGTTTTCAACGAGCAGTACTTC.

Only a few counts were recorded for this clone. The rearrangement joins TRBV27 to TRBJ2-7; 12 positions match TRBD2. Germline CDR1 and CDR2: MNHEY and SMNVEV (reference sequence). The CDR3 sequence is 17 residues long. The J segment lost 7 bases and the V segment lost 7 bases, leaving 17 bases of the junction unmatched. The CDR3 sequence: CASTLLLLAGGMGEQYF. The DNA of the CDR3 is TGTGCCAGCACCCTCCTATTACTAGCGGGAGGAATGGGTGAGCAGTACTTC.

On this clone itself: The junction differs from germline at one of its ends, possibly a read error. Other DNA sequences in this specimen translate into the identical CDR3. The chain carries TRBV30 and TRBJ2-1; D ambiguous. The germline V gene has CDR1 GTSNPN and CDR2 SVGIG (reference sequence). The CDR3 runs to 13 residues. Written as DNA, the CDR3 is TGTGCATGGAGCTACGACGGAAACAATGAGCAGTTCTTC. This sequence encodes CAWSYDGNNEQFF.

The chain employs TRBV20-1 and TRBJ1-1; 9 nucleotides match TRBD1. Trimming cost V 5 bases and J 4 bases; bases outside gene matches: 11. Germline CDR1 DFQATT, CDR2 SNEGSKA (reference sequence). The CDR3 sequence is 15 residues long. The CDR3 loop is CSAWTGEGKGTEAFF. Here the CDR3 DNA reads TGCAGTGCTTGGACAGGGGAGGGCAAGGGCACTGAAGCTTTCTTT.

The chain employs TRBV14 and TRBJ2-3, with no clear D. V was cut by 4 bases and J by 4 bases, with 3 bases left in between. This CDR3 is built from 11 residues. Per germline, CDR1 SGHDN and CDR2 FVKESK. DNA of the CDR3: TGTGCCAGCAGCCTGGCAGATACGCAGTATTTT. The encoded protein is CASSLADTQYF.

The CDR3 here is CASSPGHSYEQYF. CDR3 in DNA: TGTGCCAGCAGCCCGGGACACTCCTACGAGCAGTACTTC. The V gene is TRBV7-9, the J gene TRBJ2-7, with D possibly matching TRBD1 (6 bases). The CDR3 has 13 amino acids. Trimming removed 5 bases from V and 0 bases from J, with 8 bases in between. Germline CDR1 is SEHNR and CDR2 is FQNEAQ (reference sequence).

This chain's CDR3 is CSARGDRGDTEAFF. Here the CDR3 DNA reads TGCAGTGCTAGAGGGGACCGTGGGGACACTGAAGCTTTCTTT. This chain links TRBV20-1 with TRBJ1-1; tentative D call: TRBD1 (5 bases). The CDR3 covers 14 residues. CDR1 and CDR2 (germline): DFQATT, SNEGSKA (reference sequence). V lost 1 base and J 3 bases, leaving 12 bases between the germline ends.

CDR3 region: CASSPEGSGEKLFF. The DNA of the CDR3 is TGCGCCAGCAGTCCCGAGGGAAGTGGCGAAAAACTGTTTTTT. The V and J genes are TRBV5-1 and TRBJ1-4; D gene uncertain. CDR1 and CDR2 (germline): SGHRS, YFSETQ. V was pared by 5 bases and J by 8 bases, with 16 bases between. The length of the CDR3 is 14 residues.